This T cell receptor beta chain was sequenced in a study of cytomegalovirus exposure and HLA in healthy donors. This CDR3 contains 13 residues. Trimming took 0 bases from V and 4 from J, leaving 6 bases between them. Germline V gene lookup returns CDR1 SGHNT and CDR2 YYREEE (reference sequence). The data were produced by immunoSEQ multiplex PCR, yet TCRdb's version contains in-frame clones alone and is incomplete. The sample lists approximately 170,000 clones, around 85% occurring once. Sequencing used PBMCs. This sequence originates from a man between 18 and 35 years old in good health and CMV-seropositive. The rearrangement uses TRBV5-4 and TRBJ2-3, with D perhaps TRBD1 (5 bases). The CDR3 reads CASSLEGSDTQYF. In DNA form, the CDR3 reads TGTGCCAGCAGCTTGGAGGGGTCAGATACGCAGTATTTT.